These 26 T cell receptor beta chains share one sample of origin, sequenced in a study of cytomegalovirus exposure and HLA in healthy donors. PCR used 60 Vbeta primers and 13 Jbeta primers. Sequenced by immunoSEQ multiplex PCR; TCRdb stores in-frame clones only, minus some. The top ten clones hold more than 8% of a sample with about 120,000 clones, about 68% of them seen once. Material: PBMCs. These receptors all come from a middle-aged woman in good health and CMV-seropositive.

The chain links TRBV7-2 to TRBJ1-3, with D possibly TRBD1 on 6 matching bases. The V and J ends lost 1 base and 4 bases respectively, with 11 bases between them. Germline V gene sequence: CDR1 SGHTA, CDR2 FQGNSA. The CDR3 runs 15 residues. CDR3 loop: CASSLVAGAGNTIYF. The CDR3 bases are TGTGCCAGCAGCTTAGTGGCAGGGGCGGGAAACACCATATATTTT.

CDR3 bases: TGTGCCAGCAGGGGCCCTTCTACAGGGACAGATACGCAGTATTTT. It translates to CASRGPSTGTDTQYF. J is TRBJ2-3 and V is TRBV2, with D perhaps matching TRBD1 (6 bases). Germline V gene lookup returns CDR1 SNHLY and CDR2 FYNNEI. CDR3 length equals 15 residues. Between the trimmed V and J ends, which lost 6 bases and 3 bases, there was a span of 16 bases. Full variable domain (outside the CDR3, taken from reference TRBV2 and TRBJ2-3): EPEVTQTPSHQVTQMGQEVILRCVPISNHLYFYWYRQILGQKVEFLVSFYNNEISEKSEIFDDQFSVERPDGSNFTLKIRSTKLEDSAMYFCASRGPSTGTDTQYFGPGTRLTVL.

This clone was seen more than once but under ten times. The junction departs from the called germline gene at one end, perhaps through a read error. The chain is built from TRBV7-7 and TRBJ2-2, with 10 bases lining up with TRBD2. CDR3 size: 15 residues. Germline CDR1 reads SSHAT; CDR2 reads FNYEAQ (reference sequence). The CDR3, as DNA: TGTGCTAGCAGGCCGGGACTAGCGAGCACCGGGGAGCTGTTTTTT. Translation: CASRPGLASTGELFF.

This rearrangement joins TRBV7-3 to TRBJ2-1; 13 positions agree with TRBD2. Germline V lookup: CDR1 SGHTA, CDR2 FQGTGA. J gave up 8 bases and V 5 bases, and 6 bases lay outside the gene matches. The CDR3 has 15 amino acids. CDR3 coding DNA: TGTGCCAGCAGCCGGACTAGCGGGAGTTGGGATGAGCAGTTCTTC. This codes for CASSRTSGSWDEQFF.

The rearrangement joins TRBV6-6 to TRBJ1-4, with a tentative D call TRBD1 (6 bases). The CDR3 totals 14 residues. CDR1 and CDR2 (germline): MNHNY, SVGAGI (reference sequence). V was pared by 6 bases and J by 4 bases, with 12 bases between. The CDR3 loop is CASSTGWLNEKLFF. The CDR3 DNA reads as TGTGCCAGCAGCACAGGGTGGCTTAATGAAAAACTGTTTTTT.

V is TRBV7-8 and J is TRBJ2-1; 12 bases agree with TRBD2. The V gene's germline CDR1 is SGHVS and CDR2 FQNEAQ. CDR3 length equals 15 residues. The J segment lost 7 bases and the V segment lost 5 bases, leaving 6 bases of the junction unmatched. CDR3 amino acids: CASSVTSGSRNEQFF. The DNA for the CDR3 is TGTGCCAGCAGCGTGACTAGCGGGAGTCGGAATGAGCAGTTCTTC.

V usage is TRBV29-1 and J usage is TRBJ2-7, with D maybe TRBD1 (6 bases). The CDR3 is made up of 15 amino acids. The ends were cut back, 7 bases at V and 1 base at J, with 20 bases in the middle. Germline V gene data show CDR1 as SQVTM and CDR2 as ANQGSEA. The CDR3 coding sequence is TGCAGCGCCAATCACCAACAGGGACGATCCTACGAGCAGTACTTC. Its protein is CSANHQQGRSYEQYF.

This clone was seen a single time. The chain has TRBV2 and TRBJ1-2; D is perhaps TRBD1 (6 bases). V lost 6 bases, J lost 8 bases, and 19 bases lay in between. CDR3 length: 14 amino acids. CDR1 and CDR2 (germline): SNHLY, FYNNEI. The CDR3 DNA follows: TGTGCCAGCAGCTTGACAGGTCCGGGAGGAGGCTACACCTTC. Translation: CASSLTGPGGGYTF.

The chain has TRBV9 and TRBJ2-7; D remains unclear. Germline loops: CDR1 SGDLS, CDR2 YYNGEE. The ends were cut back, 0 bases at V and 3 bases at J, with 16 bases in the middle. The CDR3 covers 16 residues. In DNA, the CDR3 is TGTGCCAGCAGCGTAGAGCCAGTCCGCCACTACTACGAGCAGTACTTC. This codes for CASSVEPVRHYYEQYF.

This clone was recorded only once. The J gene is TRBJ1-2, the V gene TRBV7-2; 7 positions match TRBD1. Trimming removed 7 bases from V and 4 bases from J; junction bases left unmatched: 12. CDR1 SGHTA and CDR2 FQGNSA come from the germline V gene. The CDR3 runs 15 residues. The CDR3 DNA follows: TGTGCCAGCAACCCACAACCCGGGACAGCCTATGGCTACACCTTC. It yields the protein CASNPQPGTAYGYTF.

The DNA for the CDR3 is TGTGCCAGCAGCCCGGGGGGCACAGATACGCAGTATTTT. Encoded protein: CASSPGGTDTQYF. The genes are TRBV9 and TRBJ2-3; D possibly corresponds to TRBD2 (6 bases). V lost 4 bases to trimming and J lost 1 base, with 7 bases between them. Germline V CDR1 and CDR2: SGDLS, YYNGEE. The CDR3 has 13 amino acids.

The J gene is TRBJ2-1, the V gene TRBV19; the match to TRBD2 covers 9 bases. The CDR3 length is 17 residues. Germline CDR1 is LNHDA and CDR2 is SQIVND (reference sequence). V lost 4 bases and J lost 7; bases outside the gene matches: 14. CDR3 protein: CASSRGAAGGRSNEQFF. In DNA, the CDR3 is TGTGCCAGTAGTAGAGGAGCGGCGGGAGGGCGGTCTAATGAGCAGTTCTTC.

This chain uses TRBV9 with TRBJ2-5, with TRBD1 matching over 10 bases. Germline CDR1 SGDLS, CDR2 YYNGEE. The CDR3 is 18 residues long. V dropped 1 base and J dropped 4; count of bases not matched to a gene: 13. The CDR3 DNA sequence: TGTGCCAGCAGCGTACTGGGACAGGGGAGTTCGGTCGGAGAGACCCAGTACTTC. It codes for CASSVLGQGSSVGETQYF.

CDR3 in DNA: TGTGCCAGCAGTCCCCCTCCCGGCAGCGCCTCTGGAAACACCATATATTTT. Its protein is CASSPPPGSASGNTIYF. The chain links TRBV28 to TRBJ1-3; no definite D call. The CDR3 length is 17 residues. V was shortened by 5 bases and J by 0 bases, with 17 bases between the two germline ends. CDR1 and CDR2 (germline): MDHEN, SYDVKM.

V gene TRBV30 combines with J gene TRBJ1-5; D not resolved. V was cut by 2 bases and J by 2 bases, with 7 bases left in between. Germline CDR1 is GTSNPN and CDR2 is SVGIG (reference sequence). The CDR3 runs to 13 residues. The CDR3 bases are TGTGCCTGGAGTAGCGGGGGCAATCAGCCCCAGCATTTT. The encoded protein is CAWSSGGNQPQHF.

This clone is a singleton in its sample. V is TRBV27 and J is TRBJ1-1, with 9 bases that match TRBD1. The V and J ends lost 5 bases and 4 bases, in that order; junction bases with no gene match: 14. Germline V gene lookup returns CDR1 MNHEY and CDR2 SMNVEV (reference sequence). The length of the CDR3 is 17 residues. The CDR3 loop is CASSRQGGLRGGTEAFF. CDR3 nucleotide sequence: TGTGCCAGCAGTCGACAGGGGGGACTGAGGGGGGGCACTGAAGCTTTCTTT.

The chain joins TRBV4-3 to TRBJ2-5, with a possible D match to TRBD2 (5 bases). Germline lookup yields CDR1 LGHNA and CDR2 YSLEER. Trimming left V 2 bases short and J 5 bases short, with 9 bases between. The CDR3 is 13 amino acids. Here the CDR3 reads CASSQFAGETQYF. Here the CDR3 DNA reads TGCGCCAGCAGCCAATTTGCGGGCGAGACCCAGTACTTC.

The chain couples TRBV18 to TRBJ2-7; D is perhaps TRBD1 (5 bases). With 0 bases removed from V and 1 base from J, the gap between germline ends came to 7 bases. This CDR3 has 14 amino acids. Germline V CDR1 and CDR2: KGHSH, LQKENI. The CDR3 DNA reads TGTGCCAGCTCACCACCGTCAGGGTCCTACGAGCAGTACTTC. It encodes CASSPPSGSYEQYF.

This chain joins TRBV20-1 and TRBJ2-1; 7 bases align to TRBD2. Per germline, CDR1 DFQATT and CDR2 SNEGSKA (reference sequence). With 4 bases clipped from V and 9 bases from J, the junction kept 3 bases outside the gene matches. The CDR3 loop spans 11 amino acids. In nucleotides, the CDR3 is TGCAGTGCTACCAAGCGGGGTGAGCAGTTCTTC. This encodes CSATKRGEQFF.

This chain links TRBV18 with TRBJ2-5, with D possibly being TRBD2 (6 bases). V lost 4 bases, J lost 4 bases, and 10 bases lay in between. Germline loops: CDR1 KGHSH, CDR2 LQKENI. The CDR3 runs 13 residues. For the CDR3, the DNA is TGTGCCAGCTCACTAACCGGGGGAGAGACCCAGTACTTC. Its translation is CASSLTGGETQYF.

The V and J genes are TRBV5-1 and TRBJ1-2, with 9 bases lining up with TRBD1. Trimming removed 0 bases from V and 12 bases from J; junction bases left unmatched: 12. The CDR3 runs to 15 residues. Germline CDR1 is SGHRS and CDR2 is YFSETQ. DNA of the CDR3: TGCGCCAGCAGCTTGGACCCGGGACAGGGATGGGAACACACCTTC. Encoded protein: CASSLDPGQGWEHTF.

This chain links TRBV27 with TRBJ2-7, with TRBD2 matching 9 bases. The V segment lost 5 bases and the J segment 4 bases; nucleotides outside the gene matches: 6. The CDR3 is 14 residues long. Germline V gene data show CDR1 as MNHEY and CDR2 as SMNVEV (reference sequence). CDR3 loop: CASSPGLAWYEQYF. CDR3 DNA sequence: TGTGCCAGCAGTCCCGGACTAGCGTGGTACGAGCAGTACTTC.

The V call is TRBV2, the J call TRBJ1-6; possibly TRBD1 for D (5 bases). CDR3 length equals 14 residues. V was cut by 6 bases and J by 9 bases, with 15 bases left in between. CDR1 is SNHLY, CDR2 FYNNEI, per germline. The CDR3 nucleotides are TGTGCCAGCAGCAGGGCAGGGTCCAGTTCACCCCTCCACTTT. This codes for CASSRAGSSSPLHF. The variable domain in full, completed from reference TRBV2 and TRBJ1-6, reads EPEVTQTPSHQVTQMGQEVILRCVPISNHLYFYWYRQILGQKVEFLVSFYNNEISEKSEIFDDQFSVERPDGSNFTLKIRSTKLEDSAMYFCASSRAGSSSPLHFGNGTRLTVT.

The chain is built from TRBV4-1 and TRBJ2-1; 9 bases match TRBD1. CDR1 is MGHRA and CDR2 is YSYEKL in the germline V gene. The CDR3 runs 16 residues. V gave up 4 bases and J gave up 6 bases; unmatched junction bases: 10. CDR3 protein: CASSLDPGTGSNEQFF. DNA of the CDR3: TGCGCCAGCAGCCTGGACCCAGGGACAGGGTCCAATGAGCAGTTCTTC.

This chain joins TRBV19 and TRBJ2-7; 7 nucleotides agree with TRBD1. Trimming took 3 bases from V and 6 from J; bases not matched to a gene: 14. The V gene's germline CDR1 is LNHDA and CDR2 SQIVND (reference sequence). The CDR3 is made up of 16 amino acids. The CDR3 is CASSMGPGTALSEQYF. In nucleotides, the CDR3 is TGTGCCAGTAGTATGGGTCCCGGGACAGCTCTCTCCGAGCAGTACTTC.

The V call is TRBV19, the J call TRBJ2-1, with D tentatively TRBD1 (5 bases). Per germline, CDR1 LNHDA and CDR2 SQIVND (reference sequence). V was clipped by 1 base and J by 7 bases, with 11 bases between them. This CDR3 region has 14 residues. CDR3 coding DNA: TGTGCCAGTAGTATAGGGGGCCAGGGAAATGAGCAGTTCTTC. It yields the protein CASSIGGQGNEQFF.